Included here is one TCR beta chain sequence, with context. This specimen comes from a study of T-cell reconstitution after alpha-beta-depleted transplantation in children. The CDR3 spans 15 residues. Germline CDR1 and CDR2: LGHDT and YNNKEL (reference sequence). V was pared by 4 bases and J by 0 bases, with 10 bases between. For TCRbeta, the library was prepared with unique molecular identifiers. MiXCR, run by TCRdb on the PCR reads, gives a single entry per CDR3 protein. This table holds under 350,000 distinct CDR3 sequences, over 8% found once. Sequenced here: PBMCs from the stem cell graft donor, sampled from the stem cell graft. The chain employs TRBV3-1 and TRBJ1-5, with D maybe TRBD1 (6 bases). This sequence was found in a human donor who donated a stem cell graft to a child with SCID. CDR3 DNA sequence: TGTGCCAGCAGCCCCCAGGGGATTAGCAATCAGCCCCAGCATTTT. Translated, it gives CASSPQGISNQPQHF.